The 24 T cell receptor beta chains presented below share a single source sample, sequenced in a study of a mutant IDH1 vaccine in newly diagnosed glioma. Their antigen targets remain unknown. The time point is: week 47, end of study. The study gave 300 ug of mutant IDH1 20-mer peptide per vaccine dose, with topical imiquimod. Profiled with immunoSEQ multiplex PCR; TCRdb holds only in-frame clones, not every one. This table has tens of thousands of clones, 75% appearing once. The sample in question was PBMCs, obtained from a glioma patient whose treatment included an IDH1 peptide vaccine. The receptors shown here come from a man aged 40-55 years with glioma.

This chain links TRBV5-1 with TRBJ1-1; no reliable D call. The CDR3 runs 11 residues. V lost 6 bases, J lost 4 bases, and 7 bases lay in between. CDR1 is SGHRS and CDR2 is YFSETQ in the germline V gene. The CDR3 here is CASTGTTEAFF. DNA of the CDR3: TGCGCCAGCACGGGAACCACTGAAGCTTTCTTT.

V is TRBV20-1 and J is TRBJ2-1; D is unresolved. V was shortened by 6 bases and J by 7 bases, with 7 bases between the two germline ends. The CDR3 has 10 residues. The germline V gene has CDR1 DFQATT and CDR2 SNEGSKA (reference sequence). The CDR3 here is CSAGINEQFF. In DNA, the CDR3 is TGCAGTGCCGGTATTAATGAGCAGTTCTTC.

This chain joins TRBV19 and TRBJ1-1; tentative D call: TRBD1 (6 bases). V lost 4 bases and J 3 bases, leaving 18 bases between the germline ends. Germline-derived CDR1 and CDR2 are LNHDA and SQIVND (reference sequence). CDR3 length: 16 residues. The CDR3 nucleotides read TGTGCCAGTAGTACCCCCAGGGGCTTGATGGACACTGAAGCTTTCTTT. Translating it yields CASSTPRGLMDTEAFF.

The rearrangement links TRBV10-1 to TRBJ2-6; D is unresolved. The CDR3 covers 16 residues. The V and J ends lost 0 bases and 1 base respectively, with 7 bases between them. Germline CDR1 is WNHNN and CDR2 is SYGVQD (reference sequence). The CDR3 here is CASSESVMSGANVLTF. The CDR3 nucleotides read TGCGCCAGCAGTGAGTCTGTAATGTCTGGGGCCAACGTCCTGACTTTC.

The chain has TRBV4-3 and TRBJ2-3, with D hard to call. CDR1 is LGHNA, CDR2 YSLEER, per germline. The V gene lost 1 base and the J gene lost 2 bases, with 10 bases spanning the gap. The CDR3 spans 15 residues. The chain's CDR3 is CASSQVHGSTDTQYF. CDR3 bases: TGCGCCAGCAGCCAAGTTCACGGTTCCACAGATACGCAGTATTTT.

The CDR3 here is CASSLVPAVEPQETQYF. In DNA form, the CDR3 reads TGTGCCAGCAGCTTAGTACCAGCGGTTGAGCCCCAAGAGACCCAGTACTTC. The chain recombines TRBV11-2 with TRBJ2-5, with D possibly TRBD2 on 5 matching bases. The V gene's germline CDR1 is SGHAT and CDR2 FQNNGV. The CDR3 runs 17 residues. Trimming cost V 1 base and J 1 base, with 16 bases left between them.

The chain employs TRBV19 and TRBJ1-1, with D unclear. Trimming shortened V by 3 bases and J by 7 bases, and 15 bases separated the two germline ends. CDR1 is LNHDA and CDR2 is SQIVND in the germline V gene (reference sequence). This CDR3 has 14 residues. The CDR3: CASSILRVEGEAFF. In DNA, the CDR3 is TGTGCCAGTAGTATTTTGAGGGTTGAGGGTGAAGCTTTCTTT. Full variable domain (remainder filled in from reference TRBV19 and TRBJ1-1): DGGITQSPKYLFRKEGQNVTLSCEQNLNHDAMYWYRQDPGQGLRLIYYSQIVNDFQKGDIAEGYSVSREKKESFPLTVTSAQKNPTAFYLCASSILRVEGEAFFGQGTRLTVV.

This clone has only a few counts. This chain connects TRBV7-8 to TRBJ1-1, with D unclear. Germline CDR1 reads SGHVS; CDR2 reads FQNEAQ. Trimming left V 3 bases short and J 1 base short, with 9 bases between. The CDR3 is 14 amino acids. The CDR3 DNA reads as TGTGCCAGCAGCTTCGGACGGCGGAACACTGAAGCTTTCTTT. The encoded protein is CASSFGRRNTEAFF.

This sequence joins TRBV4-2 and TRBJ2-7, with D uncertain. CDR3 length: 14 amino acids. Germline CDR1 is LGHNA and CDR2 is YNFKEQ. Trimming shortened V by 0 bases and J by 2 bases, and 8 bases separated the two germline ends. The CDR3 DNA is TGTGCCAGCAGCCAAGATAGATACACCTACGAGCAGTACTTC. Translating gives CASSQDRYTYEQYF.

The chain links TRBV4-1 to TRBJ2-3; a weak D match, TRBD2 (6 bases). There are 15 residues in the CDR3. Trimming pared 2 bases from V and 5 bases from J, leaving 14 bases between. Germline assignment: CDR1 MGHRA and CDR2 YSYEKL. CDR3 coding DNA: TGCGCCAGCAGCCAATTGCACGGGAGTGGAGATACGCAGTATTTT. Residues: CASSQLHGSGDTQYF.

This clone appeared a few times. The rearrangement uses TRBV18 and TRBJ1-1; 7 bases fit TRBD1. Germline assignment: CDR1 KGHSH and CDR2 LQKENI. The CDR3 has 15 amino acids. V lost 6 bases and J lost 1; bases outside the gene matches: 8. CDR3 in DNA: TGTGCCAGCTCGCCTTTCGGGACAGAGAACACTGAAGCTTTCTTT. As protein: CASSPFGTENTEAFF.

CDR3 amino acids: CASSVESSGVDTDTQYF. CDR3 coding DNA: TGTGCCAGCAGCGTGGAGTCAAGCGGGGTTGACACAGATACGCAGTATTTT. The V gene is TRBV9, the J gene TRBJ2-3, with 7 bases fitting TRBD2. The junction had 11 bases not matched to a gene; V was cut back by 2 bases and J by 2 bases. The V gene's germline CDR1 is SGDLS and CDR2 YYNGEE. The CDR3 is 17 residues long.

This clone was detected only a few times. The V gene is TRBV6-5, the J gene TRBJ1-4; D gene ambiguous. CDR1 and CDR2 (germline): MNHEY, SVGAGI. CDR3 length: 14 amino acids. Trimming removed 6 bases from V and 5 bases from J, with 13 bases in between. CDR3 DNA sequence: TGTGCCAGCAGACGGGATCGCCGAAATGAAAAACTGTTTTTT. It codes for CASRRDRRNEKLFF.

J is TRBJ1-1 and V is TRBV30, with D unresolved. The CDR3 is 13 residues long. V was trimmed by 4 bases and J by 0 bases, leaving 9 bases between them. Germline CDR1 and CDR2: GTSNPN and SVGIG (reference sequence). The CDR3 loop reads CAWTAEMNTEAFF. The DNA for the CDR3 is TGTGCCTGGACGGCAGAGATGAACACTGAAGCTTTCTTT.

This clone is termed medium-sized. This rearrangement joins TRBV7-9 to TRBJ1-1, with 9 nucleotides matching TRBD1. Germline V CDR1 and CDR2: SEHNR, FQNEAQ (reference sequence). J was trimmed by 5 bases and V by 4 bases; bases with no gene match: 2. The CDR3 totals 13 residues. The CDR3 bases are TGTGCCAGCAGCTACGACAGGGGGACTGAAGCTTTCTTT. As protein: CASSYDRGTEAFF.

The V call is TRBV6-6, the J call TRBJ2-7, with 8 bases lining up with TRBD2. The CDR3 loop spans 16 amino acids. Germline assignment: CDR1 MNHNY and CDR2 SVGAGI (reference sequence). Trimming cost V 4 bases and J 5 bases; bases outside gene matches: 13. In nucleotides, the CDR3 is TGTGCCAGCAGTTCCCCCGGGGGGGGGCGCACCCACGAGCAGTACTTC. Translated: CASSSPGGGRTHEQYF.

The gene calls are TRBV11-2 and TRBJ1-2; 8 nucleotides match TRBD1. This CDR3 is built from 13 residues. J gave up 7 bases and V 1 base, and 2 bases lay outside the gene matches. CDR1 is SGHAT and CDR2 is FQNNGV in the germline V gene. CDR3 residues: CASSLGTGSGYTF. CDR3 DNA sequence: TGTGCCAGCAGCTTAGGGACAGGGAGTGGCTACACCTTC.

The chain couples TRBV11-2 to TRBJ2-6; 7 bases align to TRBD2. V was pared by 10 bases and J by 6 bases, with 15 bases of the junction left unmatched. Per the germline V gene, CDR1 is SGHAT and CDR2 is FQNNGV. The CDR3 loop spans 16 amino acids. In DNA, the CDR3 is TGTGCCATACCTAGCGGCGCCCTAAGCGAGGCCAACGTCCTGACTTTC. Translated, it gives CAIPSGALSEANVLTF. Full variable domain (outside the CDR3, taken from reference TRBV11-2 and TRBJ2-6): EAGVAQSPRYKIIEKRQSVAFWCNPISGHATLYWYQQILGQGPKLLIQFQNNGVVDDSQLPKDRFSAERLKGVDSTLKIQPAKLEDSAVYLCAIPSGALSEANVLTFGAGSRLTVL.

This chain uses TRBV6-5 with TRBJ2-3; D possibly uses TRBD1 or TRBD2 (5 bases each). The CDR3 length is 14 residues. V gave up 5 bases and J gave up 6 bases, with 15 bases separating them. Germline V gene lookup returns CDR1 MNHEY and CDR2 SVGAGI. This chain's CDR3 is CASSNPGPQDTQYF. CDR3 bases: TGTGCCAGCAGTAATCCGGGGCCCCAGGATACGCAGTATTTT.

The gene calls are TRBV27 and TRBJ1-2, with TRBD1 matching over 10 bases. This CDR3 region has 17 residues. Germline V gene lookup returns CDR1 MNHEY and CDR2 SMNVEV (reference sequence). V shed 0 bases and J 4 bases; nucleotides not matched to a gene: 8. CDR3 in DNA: TGTGCCAGCAGTTTATCGGCTCCGACAGGGGGCAGCTATGGCTACACCTTC. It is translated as CASSLSAPTGGSYGYTF.

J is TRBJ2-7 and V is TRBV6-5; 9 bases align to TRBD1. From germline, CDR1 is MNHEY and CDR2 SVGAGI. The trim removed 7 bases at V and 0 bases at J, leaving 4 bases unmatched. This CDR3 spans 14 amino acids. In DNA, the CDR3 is TGTGCCAGCACCGGGACAGGGAGCTCCTACGAGCAGTACTTC. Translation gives CASTGTGSSYEQYF.

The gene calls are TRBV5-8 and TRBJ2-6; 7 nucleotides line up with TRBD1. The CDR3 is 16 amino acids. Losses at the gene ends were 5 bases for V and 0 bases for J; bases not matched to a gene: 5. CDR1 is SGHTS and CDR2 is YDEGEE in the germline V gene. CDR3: CASRANRGSGANVLTF. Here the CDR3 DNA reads TGTGCCAGCAGAGCTAACAGGGGCTCTGGGGCCAACGTCCTGACTTTC.

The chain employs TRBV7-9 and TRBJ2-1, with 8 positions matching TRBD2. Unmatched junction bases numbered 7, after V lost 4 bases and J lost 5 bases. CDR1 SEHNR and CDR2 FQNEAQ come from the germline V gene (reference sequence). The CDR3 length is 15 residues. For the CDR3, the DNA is TGTGCCAGCAGCTCCCTCACTAGCGGTCACAATGAGCAGTTCTTC. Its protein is CASSSLTSGHNEQFF.

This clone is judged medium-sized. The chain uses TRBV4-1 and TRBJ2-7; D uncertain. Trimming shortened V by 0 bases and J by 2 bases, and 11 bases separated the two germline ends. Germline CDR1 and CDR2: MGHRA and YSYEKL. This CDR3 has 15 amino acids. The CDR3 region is CASSQDPDPAYEQYF. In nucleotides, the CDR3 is TGCGCCAGCAGCCAAGACCCAGACCCCGCCTACGAGCAGTACTTC.